This is a list of T cell receptor beta chains from one sample in a study of cytomegalovirus exposure and HLA in healthy donors. TCRdb keeps only in-frame clones here, not all; method: immunoSEQ multiplex PCR. The sample holds 85,000 to 100,000 clones; approximately 80% are singletons and the top ten take under 4.5%. Sequencing used PBMCs. Receptors were obtained from a female donor in good health and CMV-seropositive. CDR3s include the opening cysteine and the closing phenylalanine or tryptophan. Clone size is not always given. Where it is, it says once, few, many or a class for expanded clones.

clone_size | v_call | cdr3_aa
- | TRBV2 | CATTGGGSSPLHF
few | TRBV28 | CASSPLQGSSYEQYF
few | TRBV6-5 | CASSYGQGAYEQYF
- | TRBV30 | CAWSVFPGTRTEAFF
- | TRBV9 | CASAGLWGYTF
- | TRBV28 | CASSNQGGNLYEQYF
- | TRBV30 | CAWSVGRGLNTEAFF
- | TRBV2 | CASSEPGGRSYEQYF
- | TRBV5-1 | CASSLASGIETQYF
- | TRBV7-3 | CASSSGQPGVGEAFF
- | TRBV7-9 | CASSLWTGMDQPQHF
- | TRBV5-1 | CASSLFGDSNQPQHF
- | TRBV5-4 | CASSLPSGSSYEQYF
- | TRBV9 | CASSVTGEQFF
- | TRBV7-6 | CASSLASGGNTEAFF
- | TRBV5-6 | CASSFGGANQPQHF
- | TRBV15 | CATSSEVAGATYNEQFF
- | TRBV20-1 | CSAMKRDTQYF
once | TRBV28 | CASSRAVETQYF
- | TRBV10-3 | CAITERGTGANYGYTF
- | TRBV6-6 | CASSYIARTGRDGYTF
- | TRBV2 | CASTNGGLETEAFF
once | TRBV6-5 | CASSYGGLRGQFF
- | TRBV28 | CASSPTSANQPQHF
few | TRBV5-1 | CASSESTLQETQYF
- | TRBV28 | CASSLRTGVGQNIQYF
- | TRBV2 | CASSEEGKRYEQYF
- | TRBV30 | CAWSVSGTYEQYF
- | TRBV19 | CASSLRQGDVRTEAFF
- | TRBV30 | CAYQAGDWEAFF
once | TRBV29-1 | CSVGTGGVGEKLFF
- | TRBV10-3 | CAISEDRGSGELFF
- | TRBV6-6 | CASSYSGRDYFGYTF
- | TRBV7-8 | CASSSGTRNTGELFF
- | TRBV13 | CASSLWQGKTKNIQYF
- | TRBV7-3 | CASSLNVNTDTQYF
- | TRBV28 | CAVQGMTGITIYF
- | TRBV5-6 | CASSLKGQGYTEAFF
- | TRBV23-1 | CASSQSGSGSNQPQHF
- | TRBV19 | CASSGTGGNTEAFF
- | TRBV6-4 | CASSFSLDRGSVYGYTF
- | TRBV6-7 | CASSYSGLAGGPETQYF
- | TRBV28 | CASLPQGFGGNYGYTF
once | TRBV29-1 | CSVDGTTYNEQFF
- | TRBV21-1 | CASNPRTRGKNIQYF
- | TRBV11-2 | CASSPGHSNQPQHF
- | TRBV5-6 | CASSVQGSAWEKLFF
- | TRBV2 | CASSEILTGGGSPLHF
- | TRBV9 | CASSPWTGGTEAFF
- | TRBV5-1 | CASNPTGLAKNIQYF
- | TRBV10-3 | CAISTVNTEAFF
- | TRBV5-4 | CASSGGLAGGYEQFF
- | TRBV4-1 | CASSQPGQDQPQHF
- | TRBV7-3 | CASSPTSGLTDTQYF
- | TRBV5-6 | CASSLTSGAAYEQYF